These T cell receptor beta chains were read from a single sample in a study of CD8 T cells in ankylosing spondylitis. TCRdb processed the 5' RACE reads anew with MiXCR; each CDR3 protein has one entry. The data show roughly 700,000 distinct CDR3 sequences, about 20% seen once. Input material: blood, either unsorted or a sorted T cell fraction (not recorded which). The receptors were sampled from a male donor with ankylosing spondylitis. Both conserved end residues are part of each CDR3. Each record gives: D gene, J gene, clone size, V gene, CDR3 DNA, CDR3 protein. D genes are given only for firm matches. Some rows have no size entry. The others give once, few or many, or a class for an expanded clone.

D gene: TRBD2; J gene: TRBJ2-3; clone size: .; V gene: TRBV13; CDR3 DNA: TGTGCCAGCAGCCGCTGGGCGGGGGGGACCGATACGCAGTATTTT; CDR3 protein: CASSRWAGGTDTQYF
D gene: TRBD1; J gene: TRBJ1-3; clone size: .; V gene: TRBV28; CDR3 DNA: TGTGCCAGCAGTTTACGACAGGGAGCCCTCTCTGGAAACACCATATATTTT; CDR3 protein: CASSLRQGALSGNTIYF
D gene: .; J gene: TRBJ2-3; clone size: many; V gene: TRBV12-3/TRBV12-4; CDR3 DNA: TGTGCCAGCAGACATAGAGGAGATACGCAGTATTTT; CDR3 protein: CASRHRGDTQYF
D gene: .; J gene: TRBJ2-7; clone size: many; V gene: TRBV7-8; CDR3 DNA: TGTGCCAGCGGGACCACTTCCTACGAGCAGTACTTC; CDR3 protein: CASGTTSYEQYF
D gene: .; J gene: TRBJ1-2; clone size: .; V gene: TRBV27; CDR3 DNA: TGTGCCAGCAGTTCCCTCGGACCGATGTATGGCTACACCTTC; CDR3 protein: CASSSLGPMYGYTF
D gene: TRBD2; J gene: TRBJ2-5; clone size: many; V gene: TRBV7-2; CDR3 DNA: TGTGCCAGCAGCCGACTAGCGGGAGGCTCCAAAGAGACCCAGTACTTC; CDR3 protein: CASSRLAGGSKETQYF
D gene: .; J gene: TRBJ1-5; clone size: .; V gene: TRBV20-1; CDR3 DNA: TGCAGTGCTAGAGATACGAAATCGAAAAGCAATCAGCCCCAGCATTTT; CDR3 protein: CSARDTKSKSNQPQHF
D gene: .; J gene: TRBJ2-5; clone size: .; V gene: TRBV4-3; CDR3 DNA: TGCGCCAGCAGCCAAGACTGGGAGGAGGAGACCCAGTACTTC; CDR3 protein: CASSQDWEEETQYF
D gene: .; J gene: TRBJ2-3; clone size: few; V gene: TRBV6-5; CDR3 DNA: TGTGCCAGCAGTTCCCCGTGGATGCCGCAGTATTTT; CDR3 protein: CASSSPWMPQYF
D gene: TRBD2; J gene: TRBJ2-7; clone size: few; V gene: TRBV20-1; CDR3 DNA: TGCAGTGCTAGACCTACCGGGACTAGGTTGAACGAGCAGTACTTC; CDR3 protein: CSARPTGTRLNEQYF
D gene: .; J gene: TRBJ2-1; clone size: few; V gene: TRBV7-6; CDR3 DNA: TGTGCCAGCAGCCCGCTGGCCTTGGGTAGCTACAATGAGCAGTTCTTC; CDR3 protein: CASSPLALGSYNEQFF
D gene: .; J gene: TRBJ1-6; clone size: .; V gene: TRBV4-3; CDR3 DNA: TGCGCCAGCAGCCAAGATACGGGTATGGGACCCCTCCACTTT; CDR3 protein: CASSQDTGMGPLHF
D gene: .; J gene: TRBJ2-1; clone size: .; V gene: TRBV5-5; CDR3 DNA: TGTGCCAGCAGCTTGGGAGCATCCAATGAGCAGTTCTTC; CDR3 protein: CASSLGASNEQFF
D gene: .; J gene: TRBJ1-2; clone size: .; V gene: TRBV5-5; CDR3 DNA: TGTGCCAGCAGCTTGGGGTGGGGTGCTAACTATGGCTACACCTTC; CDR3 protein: CASSLGWGANYGYTF
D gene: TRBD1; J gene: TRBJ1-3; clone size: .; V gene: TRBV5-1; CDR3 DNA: TGCGCCAGCAGTCGGACAGGGGTTGTTGGAAACACCATATATTTT; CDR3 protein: CASSRTGVVGNTIYF
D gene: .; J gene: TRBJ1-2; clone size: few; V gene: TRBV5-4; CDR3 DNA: TGTGCCAGCAGCTCGGGGGGGCTCCGCGGTTACGGCTACACCTTC; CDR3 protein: CASSSGGLRGYGYTF
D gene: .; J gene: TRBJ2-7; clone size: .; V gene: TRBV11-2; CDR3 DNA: TGTGCCAGCAGCTTTGGCGGGACACGAACGACCTACGAGCAGTACTTC; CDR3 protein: CASSFGGTRTTYEQYF
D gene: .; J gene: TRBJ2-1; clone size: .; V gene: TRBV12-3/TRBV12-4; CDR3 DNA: TGTGCCAGCAGTTTCCCTGCAGGAGAATGGCCGTATGAGCAGTTCTTC; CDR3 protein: CASSFPAGEWPYEQFF
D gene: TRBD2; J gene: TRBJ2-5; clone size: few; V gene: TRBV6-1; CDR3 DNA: TGTGCCAGCAGTAAGCGAGCGGGGGTCCAAGAGACCCAGTACTTC; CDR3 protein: CASSKRAGVQETQYF
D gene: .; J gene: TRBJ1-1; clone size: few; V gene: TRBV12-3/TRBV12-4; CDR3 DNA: TGTGCCAGCAGTTTGGGGGGCCTTGGGGCTGAAGCTTTCTTT; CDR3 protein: CASSLGGLGAEAFF